This T cell receptor beta chain comes out of a study of cytotoxic CD8 clonotypes in ibrutinib-treated CLL. This clone was observed a handful of times. Between the trimmed V and J ends, which lost 1 base and 5 bases, there was a span of 11 bases. Germline CDR1 is SGHTA and CDR2 is FQGTGA. The CDR3 totals 14 residues. PBMCs that had been cryopreserved were the source of 2 to 2.5 micrograms of genomic DNA for TCR beta libraries. Libraries were prepared by immunoSEQ multiplex PCR; TCRdb keeps only in-frame clonotypes and omits some of them. The sample shows a few hundred thousand clones, 80% of them seen only once.

The rearrangement links TRBV7-3 to TRBJ1-1, with D possibly being TRBD1 (6 bases). The sample here was PBMCs, taken before ibrutinib treatment. This receptor was taken from a human donor with chronic lymphocytic leukemia. The CDR3 nucleotides read TGTGCCAGCAGCTTAAGCGGGGGCCGGACTGAAGCTTTCTTT. Its protein is CASSLSGGRTEAFF.